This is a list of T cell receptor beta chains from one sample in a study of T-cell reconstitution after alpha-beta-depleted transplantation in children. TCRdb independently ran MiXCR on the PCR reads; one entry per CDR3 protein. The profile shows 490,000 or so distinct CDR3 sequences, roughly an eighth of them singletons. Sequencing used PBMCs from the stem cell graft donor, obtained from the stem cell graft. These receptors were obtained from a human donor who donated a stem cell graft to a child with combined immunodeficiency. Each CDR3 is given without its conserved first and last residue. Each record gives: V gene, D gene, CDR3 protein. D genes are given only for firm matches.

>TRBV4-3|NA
ASSQEKAGELF
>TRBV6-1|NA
ASSQLLASPWIDEQF
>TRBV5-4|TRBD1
ASSPGGTALYEQY
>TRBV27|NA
ASSLTGGRYYEQY
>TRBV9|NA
ASSVEADLYNEQF
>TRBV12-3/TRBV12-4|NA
ASSLVPGTGNTIY
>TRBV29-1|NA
SVEESGSPDTQY
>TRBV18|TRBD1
ASSPIRLQGAVTDTQY
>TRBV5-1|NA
ASSFNFYEQY
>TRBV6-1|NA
ASSQGIGRGPYEQY
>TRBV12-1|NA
ASSNRTIQETQY
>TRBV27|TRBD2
ASSRWPSGSTDTQY
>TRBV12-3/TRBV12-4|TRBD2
ASSPRGDSGANVLT
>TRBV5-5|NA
ASSLPWGGGPYGYT
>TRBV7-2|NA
ASSFRASAKYNEQF
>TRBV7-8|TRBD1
ASSPGGGRNQPQH
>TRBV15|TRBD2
ATSKARGGREQY
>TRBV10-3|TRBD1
AILGKSGGRAKNIQY
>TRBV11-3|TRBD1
ASSLGQGETQY
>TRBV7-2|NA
ASSPQSGLAAETQY
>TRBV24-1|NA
ATSDPLSGVWDEQF
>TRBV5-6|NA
ASSLEQTQY
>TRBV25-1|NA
ASSDLREQF
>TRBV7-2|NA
ASSLRVGATGELF
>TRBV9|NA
ASSPLLSQETQY
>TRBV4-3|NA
ASSPRVGDYGYT
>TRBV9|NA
ASSEQGAVSTDTQY